These T cell receptor beta chains were read from a single sample in a study of type 1 regulatory T cells. TCRdb reprocessed the reads via MiXCR and lists one record per CDR3 protein. This table holds about 69,000 distinct CDR3 sequences, more than 20% found once. No cognate antigen is known for these TCRs. Sequenced material: cultured type 1 regulatory T (Tr1) cells, either the whole culture or a sorted fraction (not recorded which). These TCRs come from a human donor in good health. The CDR3 runs from the conserved cysteine through the conserved F or W. The D gene is left open where the match is weak. Expanded clones get a size class; other rows say once, few or many, or leave the size out.

v_gene	j_gene	d_gene	len	abundance	CDR3aa	CDR3nt
TRBV5-5	TRBJ2-7	TRBD2	14	few	CASSGGGVSYEQYF	TGTGCCAGCAGCGGGGGGGGAGTTTCCTACGAGCAGTACTTC
TRBV6-5	TRBJ2-1	TRBD2	14	many	CASSPQWEGNEQFF	TGTGCCAGCAGCCCCCAGTGGGAGGGGAATGAGCAGTTCTTC
TRBV3-1	TRBJ2-7	TRBD1	15	-	CASSLPGTGVGEQYF	TGTGCCAGCAGCCTTCCCGGGACAGGGGTAGGAGAGCAGTACTTC
TRBV20-1	TRBJ2-1	-	16	many	CSARPQRRSSYNEQFF	TGCAGTGCTAGACCTCAGCGCCGCAGCTCCTACAATGAGCAGTTCTTC
TRBV20-1	TRBJ2-5	-	12	few	CSARVRGETQYF	TGCAGTGCTAGAGTCAGGGGAGAGACCCAGTACTTC
TRBV5-1	TRBJ2-3	TRBD1	14	-	CASREGASTDTQYF	TGCGCCAGCAGAGAGGGGGCCAGCACAGATACGCAGTATTTT
TRBV6-5	TRBJ2-2	TRBD1	14	few	CASSYVQGAGELFF	TGTGCCAGCAGTTACGTACAGGGGGCCGGGGAGCTGTTTTTT
TRBV7-9	TRBJ2-7	-	11	few	CATSQGREQYF	TGTGCCACAAGCCAGGGGCGAGAGCAGTACTTC
TRBV9	TRBJ2-1	-	13	few	CASSVAHLNEQFF	TGTGCCAGCAGCGTAGCTCACCTGAATGAGCAGTTCTTC
TRBV20-1	TRBJ1-2	TRBD1	16	few	CSASGSGTGIAYGYTF	TGCAGTGCTAGCGGATCGGGGACAGGGATAGCCTATGGCTACACCTTC
TRBV29-1	TRBJ2-1	TRBD1	12	-	CSVEGTGVEQFF	TGCAGCGTTGAAGGGACAGGGGTCGAGCAGTTCTTC
TRBV7-2	TRBJ2-5	-	13	-	CASGSWDGETQYF	TGTGCCAGCGGGTCGTGGGATGGAGAGACCCAGTACTTC
TRBV5-1	TRBJ2-7	-	12	-	CASSLAFYEQYF	TGCGCCAGCAGCTTGGCATTCTACGAGCAGTACTTC
TRBV27	TRBJ1-4	-	19	many	CASTRSGGGGLVGNEKLFF	TGTGCCAGCACCCGAAGCGGGGGCGGGGGTTTGGTGGGGAATGAAAAACTGTTTTTT
TRBV11-2	TRBJ2-1	TRBD1	18	-	CASSLLTGGRGIRNEQFF	TGTGCCAGCAGCTTACTTACAGGGGGCCGGGGGATAAGGAATGAGCAGTTCTTC
TRBV29-1	TRBJ1-4	-	11	few	CSAGLGEKLFF	TGCAGCGCGGGCCTTGGGGAAAAACTGTTTTTT
TRBV27	TRBJ2-1	-	13	few	CASSLKTYNEQFF	TGTGCCAGCAGTCTCAAGACTTACAATGAGCAGTTCTTC
TRBV4-2	TRBJ2-3	TRBD2	19	few	CASSLLPLTSGSMTDTQYF	TGTGCCAGCAGCCTCCTCCCCCTTACTAGCGGGAGTATGACAGATACGCAGTATTTT
TRBV12-3/TRBV12-4	TRBJ2-1	TRBD2	14	-	CASSLRERGYEQFF	TGTGCCAGCAGTTTAAGGGAGCGGGGCTATGAGCAGTTCTTC
TRBV20-1	TRBJ2-3	-	15	many	CSAPWVADHTDTQYF	TGCAGTGCCCCCTGGGTAGCGGACCACACAGATACGCAGTATTTT
TRBV25-1	TRBJ2-7	TRBD2	12	few	CASSGLATEQYF	TGTGCCAGCAGTGGACTAGCGACCGAGCAGTACTTC
TRBV21-1	TRBJ2-1	-	18	-	CASTQPEEQQRSYNEQFF	TGTGCCAGCACCCAGCCTGAGGAGCAGCAAAGGTCCTACAATGAGCAGTTCTTC